This entry lists 9 T cell receptor beta chains sequenced from one sample in a study of blood T cell repertoires in COVID-19. Clones were sequenced by immunoSEQ multiplex PCR, and TCRdb holds only the in-frame ones, with some missing. The table has 250,000 to 300,000 clones, around 90% seen once; the top ten hold roughly 2.2%. Material for sequencing was peripheral blood. Receptors were obtained from a woman between 45 and 65 years old who had recovered from COVID-19.

The rearrangement joins TRBV7-2 to TRBJ1-2; 7 nucleotides agree with TRBD1. The germline CDR1 and CDR2 sequences are SGHTA and FQGNSA. V lost 6 bases, J lost 2 bases, and 6 bases stayed unmatched. This CDR3 has 14 residues. CDR3 DNA: TGTGCCAGCAGACGTGGACAGGAAAACTATGGCTACACCTTC. This codes for CASRRGQENYGYTF.

This chain connects TRBV4-2 to TRBJ2-7, with 8 bases matching TRBD2. V shed 0 bases, J shed 1 base, and the junction held 5 bases outside the gene matches. CDR3 size: 16 residues. The germline gives CDR1 LGHNA, CDR2 YNFKEQ. CDR3 sequence: CASSQEASGSSYEQYF. CDR3 bases: TGTGCCAGCAGCCAAGAGGCTAGCGGGTCTTCCTACGAGCAGTACTTC.

This chain links TRBV6-2 or TRBV6-3 with TRBJ2-6, with D tentatively TRBD1 (5 bases). V gave up 1 base and J gave up 0 bases, with 13 bases separating them. The CDR3 runs to 18 residues. Germline CDR1 MNHEY, CDR2 SVGEGT. CDR3 bases: TGTGCCAGCAGTTACTTCCGACAGACCAACTCTGGGGCCAACGTCCTGACTTTC. Its translation is CASSYFRQTNSGANVLTF.

The chain couples TRBV6-6 to TRBJ2-7, with 7 bases fitting TRBD1. Germline values: CDR1 MNHNY, CDR2 SVGAGI (reference sequence). This CDR3 has 14 amino acids. Trimming removed 0 bases from V and 5 bases from J; junction bases left unmatched: 4. The CDR3 sequence is CASSYSLGTDEQYF. Here the CDR3 DNA reads TGTGCCAGCAGTTACTCGTTAGGGACAGACGAGCAGTACTTC.

The chain joins TRBV7-2 to TRBJ2-2, with TRBD1 identical over 9 bases. CDR1 is SGHTA and CDR2 is FQGNSA in the germline V gene. V shed 5 bases and J 3 bases; nucleotides not matched to a gene: 4. CDR3 size: 15 residues. The CDR3 sequence: CASSRTGADTGELFF. The CDR3 DNA follows: TGTGCCAGCAGCCGGACAGGGGCGGACACCGGGGAGCTGTTTTTT.

This sequence joins TRBV29-1 and TRBJ2-7; D possibly corresponds to TRBD1 (6 bases). The germline V gene has CDR1 SQVTM and CDR2 ANQGSEA. This CDR3 is 13 amino acids long. The V end was cut by 7 bases, the J end by 0 bases, with 13 bases between. The CDR3, as DNA: TGCAGCGCTCTTCGGGACACCTCCTACGAGCAGTACTTC. It translates to CSALRDTSYEQYF.

This chain links TRBV3-1 (or the pseudogene TRBV3-2) with TRBJ2-2; tentatively, D is TRBD2 (5 bases). The CDR3 consists of 15 residues. V was pared by 1 base and J by 3 bases, with 9 bases between. CDR1 LGHDT and CDR2 YNNKEL come from the germline V gene (reference sequence). This CDR3 reads CASSQGWGDTGELFF. As DNA, the CDR3 is TGTGCCAGCAGCCAAGGTTGGGGAGACACCGGGGAGCTGTTTTTT.

The CDR3 DNA follows: TGTGCCATCAGTGATTGGACAGGGGGCGCAGGAGAGACCCAGTACTTC. Translated, it gives CAISDWTGGAGETQYF. The chain is built from TRBV10-3 and TRBJ2-5; 11 bases are a match to TRBD1. V was pared by 3 bases and J by 4 bases, with 7 bases of the junction left unmatched. Germline values: CDR1 ENHRY, CDR2 SYGVKD. CDR3 length: 16 amino acids.

This clone was detected only a few times. The chain is built from TRBV5-4 and TRBJ1-2; 8 bases align to TRBD1. The V segment lost 4 bases and the J segment 4 bases; nucleotides outside the gene matches: 9. Germline V gene lookup returns CDR1 SGHNT and CDR2 YYREEE (reference sequence). The CDR3 length is 15 residues. This chain's CDR3 is CASSAQAGTGYGYTF. For the CDR3, the DNA is TGTGCCAGCAGCGCACAAGCCGGGACAGGCTATGGCTACACCTTC. Full variable domain (rest looked up from reference TRBV5-4 and TRBJ1-2): ETGVTQSPTHLIKTRGQQVTLRCSSQSGHNTVSWYQQALGQGPQFIFQYYREEENGRGNFPPRFSGLQFPNYSSELNVNALELDDSALYLCASSAQAGTGYGYTFGSGTRLTVV.